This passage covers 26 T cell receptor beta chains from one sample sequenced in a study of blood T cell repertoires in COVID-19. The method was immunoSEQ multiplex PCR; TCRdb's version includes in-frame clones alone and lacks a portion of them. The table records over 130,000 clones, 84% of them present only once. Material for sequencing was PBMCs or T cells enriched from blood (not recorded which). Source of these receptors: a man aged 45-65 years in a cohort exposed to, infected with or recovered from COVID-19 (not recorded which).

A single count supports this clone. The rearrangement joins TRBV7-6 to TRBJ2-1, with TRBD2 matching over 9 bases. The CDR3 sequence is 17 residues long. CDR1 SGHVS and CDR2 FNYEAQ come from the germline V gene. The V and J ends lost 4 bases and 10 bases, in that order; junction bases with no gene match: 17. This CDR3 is CASSSHRAGGPRGEQFF. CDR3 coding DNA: TGTGCCAGCAGCTCCCATAGGGCGGGAGGGCCCAGGGGAGAGCAGTTCTTC.

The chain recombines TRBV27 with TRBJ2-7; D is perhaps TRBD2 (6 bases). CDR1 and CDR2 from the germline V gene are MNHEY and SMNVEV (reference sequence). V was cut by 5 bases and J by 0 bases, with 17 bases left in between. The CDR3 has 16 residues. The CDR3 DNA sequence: TGTGCCAGCAGTGCCTCGCTAGCGATGAGCTCCTACGAGCAGTACTTC. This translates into CASSASLAMSSYEQYF.

CDR3 loop: CASSGGDSGNTIYF. The CDR3 region has the DNA TGCGCCAGCAGCGGGGGGGACTCTGGAAACACCATATATTTT. The chain couples TRBV5-1 to TRBJ1-3; TRBD1 is a possible D gene (5 bases). Per germline, CDR1 SGHRS and CDR2 YFSETQ. This CDR3 has 14 amino acids. With 4 bases removed from V and 0 bases from J, the gap between germline ends came to 8 bases.

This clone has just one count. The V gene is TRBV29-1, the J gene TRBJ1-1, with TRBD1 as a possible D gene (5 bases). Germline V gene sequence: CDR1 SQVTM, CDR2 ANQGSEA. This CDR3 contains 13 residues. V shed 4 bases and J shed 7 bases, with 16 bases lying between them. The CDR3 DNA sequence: TGCAGCGTTGCCGGGAGCGGGGGAAGTGAAGCTTTCTTT. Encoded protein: CSVAGSGGSEAFF.

CDR3 sequence: CASSKSSNSLTEAFF. DNA of the CDR3: TGTGCCAGCAGCAAAAGTAGTAACAGTTTAACTGAAGCTTTCTTT. The chain recombines TRBV2 with TRBJ1-1; no reliable D call. V dropped 6 bases and J dropped 5 bases, with 19 bases sitting between them. Germline-derived CDR1 and CDR2 are SNHLY and FYNNEI. CDR3 length: 15 amino acids.

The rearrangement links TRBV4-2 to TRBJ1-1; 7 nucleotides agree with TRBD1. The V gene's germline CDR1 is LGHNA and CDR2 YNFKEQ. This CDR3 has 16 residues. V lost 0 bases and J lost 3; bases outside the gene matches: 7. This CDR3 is CASSQDGRGRYTEAFF. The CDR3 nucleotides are TGTGCCAGCAGCCAAGATGGTAGGGGGCGATACACTGAAGCTTTCTTT.

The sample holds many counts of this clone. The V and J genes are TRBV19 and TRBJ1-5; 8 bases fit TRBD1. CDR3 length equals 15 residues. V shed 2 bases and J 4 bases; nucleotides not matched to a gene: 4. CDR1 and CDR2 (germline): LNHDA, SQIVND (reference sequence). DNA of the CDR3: TGTGCCAGTAGTATATCACGGACAGGGAATCAGCCCCAGCATTTT. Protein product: CASSISRTGNQPQHF.

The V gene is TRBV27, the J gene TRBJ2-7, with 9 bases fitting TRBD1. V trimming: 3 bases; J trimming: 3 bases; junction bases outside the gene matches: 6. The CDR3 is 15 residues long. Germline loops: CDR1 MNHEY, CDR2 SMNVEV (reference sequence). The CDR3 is CASSFGQGLFYEQYF. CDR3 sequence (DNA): TGTGCCAGCAGTTTCGGACAGGGGCTTTTCTACGAGCAGTACTTC.

CDR3 DNA: TGTGCCAGCAGTGAGGAGGGACAGGGATTCCACGAGCAGTACTTC. Protein product: CASSEEGQGFHEQYF. The gene calls are TRBV6-1 and TRBJ2-7, with TRBD1 matching over 9 bases. This CDR3 is 15 amino acids long. The germline V gene encodes CDR1 MNHNS and CDR2 SASEGT. The J segment lost 5 bases and the V segment lost 3 bases, leaving 8 bases of the junction unmatched.

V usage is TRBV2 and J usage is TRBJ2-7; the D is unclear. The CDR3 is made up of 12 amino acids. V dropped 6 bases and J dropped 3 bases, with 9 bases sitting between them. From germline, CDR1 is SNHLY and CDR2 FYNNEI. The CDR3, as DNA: TGTGCCAGCAGCGCAGGCCTCTACGAGCAGTACTTC. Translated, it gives CASSAGLYEQYF.

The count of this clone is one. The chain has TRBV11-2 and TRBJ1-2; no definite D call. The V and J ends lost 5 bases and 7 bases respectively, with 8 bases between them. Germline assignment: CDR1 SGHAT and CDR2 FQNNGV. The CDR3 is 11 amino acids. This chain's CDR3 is CASSAGSGYTF. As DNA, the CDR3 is TGTGCCAGCAGCGCGGGTAGTGGCTACACCTTC.

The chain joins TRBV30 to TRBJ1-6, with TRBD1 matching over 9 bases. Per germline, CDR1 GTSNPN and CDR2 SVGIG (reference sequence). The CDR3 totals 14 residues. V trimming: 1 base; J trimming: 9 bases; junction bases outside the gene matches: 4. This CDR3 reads CAWSAGTGLSPLHF. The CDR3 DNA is TGTGCCTGGAGTGCCGGGACAGGGCTTTCACCCCTCCACTTT.

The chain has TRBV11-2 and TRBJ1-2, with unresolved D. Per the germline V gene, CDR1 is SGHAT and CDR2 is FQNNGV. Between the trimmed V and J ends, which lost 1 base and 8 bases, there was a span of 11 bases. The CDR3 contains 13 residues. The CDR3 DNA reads TGTGCCAGCAGCTTAGGGAGCGGATGGGGCTACACCTTC. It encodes CASSLGSGWGYTF.

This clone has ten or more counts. CDR3 bases: TGTGCCAGCAGCCTCCGACTAGGAACCACAGATACGCAGTATTTT. The encoded protein is CASSLRLGTTDTQYF. V usage is TRBV5-6 and J usage is TRBJ2-3, with D maybe TRBD2 (6 bases). Germline-derived CDR1 and CDR2 are SGHDT and YYEEEE. The CDR3 runs to 15 residues. V lost 4 bases and J 2 bases, leaving 14 bases between the germline ends.

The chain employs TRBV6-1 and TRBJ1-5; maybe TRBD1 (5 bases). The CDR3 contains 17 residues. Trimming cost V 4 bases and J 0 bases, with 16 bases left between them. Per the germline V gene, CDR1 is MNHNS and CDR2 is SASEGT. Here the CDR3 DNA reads TGTGCCAGCAGTGTCAGGGAGGTAAGCCCTAGCAATCAGCCCCAGCATTTT. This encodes CASSVREVSPSNQPQHF.

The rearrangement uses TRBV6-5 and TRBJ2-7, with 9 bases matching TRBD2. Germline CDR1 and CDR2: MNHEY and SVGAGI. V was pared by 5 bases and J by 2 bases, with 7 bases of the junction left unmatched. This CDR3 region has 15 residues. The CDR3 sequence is CASSPRAGGPYEQYF. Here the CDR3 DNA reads TGTGCCAGCAGTCCAAGGGCGGGAGGGCCCTACGAGCAGTACTTC.

CDR3 protein: CASSVAGDFSYEQYF. CDR3 DNA: TGTGCCAGCAGCGTAGCGGGGGACTTCTCCTACGAGCAGTACTTC. The rearrangement links TRBV9 to TRBJ2-7; maybe TRBD2 (6 bases). Between the trimmed V and J ends, which lost 0 bases and 0 bases, there was a span of 10 bases. The CDR3 is made up of 15 amino acids. Germline lookup yields CDR1 SGDLS and CDR2 YYNGEE.

CDR3 protein: CASAGTGGSDTQYF. CDR3 coding DNA: TGTGCCAGTGCTGGGACAGGGGGGTCAGATACGCAGTATTTT. The V and J genes are TRBV19 and TRBJ2-3, with 11 bases aligning to TRBD1. After removal of 8 bases from V and 4 bases from J, the junction contained 5 bases not matched to a gene. This CDR3 spans 14 amino acids. Germline CDR1 is LNHDA and CDR2 is SQIVND (reference sequence).

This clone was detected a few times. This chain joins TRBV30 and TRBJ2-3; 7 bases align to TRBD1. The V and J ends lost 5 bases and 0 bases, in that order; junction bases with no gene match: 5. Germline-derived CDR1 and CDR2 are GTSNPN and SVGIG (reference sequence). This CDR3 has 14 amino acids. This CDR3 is CAWEGAQSTDTQYF. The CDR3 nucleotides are TGTGCCTGGGAGGGGGCGCAGAGCACAGATACGCAGTATTTT.

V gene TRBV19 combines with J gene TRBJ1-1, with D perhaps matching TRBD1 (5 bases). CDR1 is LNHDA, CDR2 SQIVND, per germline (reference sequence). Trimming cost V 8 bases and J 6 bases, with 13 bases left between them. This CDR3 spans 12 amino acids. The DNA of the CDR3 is TGTGCCAGTGCAACGGGACTGGCTGAAGCTTTCTTT. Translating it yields CASATGLAEAFF.

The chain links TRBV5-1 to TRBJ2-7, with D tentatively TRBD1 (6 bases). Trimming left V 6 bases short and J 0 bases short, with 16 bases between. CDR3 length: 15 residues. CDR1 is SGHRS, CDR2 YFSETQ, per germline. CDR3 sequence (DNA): TGCGCCAGCACCCCAGGACAGATACTCTCCTACGAGCAGTACTTC. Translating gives CASTPGQILSYEQYF.

The CDR3 sequence is CASSSVGQGSYGYTF. For the CDR3, the DNA is TGTGCCAGTAGTTCGGTTGGACAGGGGAGCTATGGCTACACCTTC. The chain combines TRBV19 with TRBJ1-2, with TRBD1 matching over 9 bases. This CDR3 comprises 15 residues. Germline-derived CDR1 and CDR2 are LNHDA and SQIVND (reference sequence). V lost 5 bases to trimming and J lost 4 bases; unmatched junction nucleotides: 8.

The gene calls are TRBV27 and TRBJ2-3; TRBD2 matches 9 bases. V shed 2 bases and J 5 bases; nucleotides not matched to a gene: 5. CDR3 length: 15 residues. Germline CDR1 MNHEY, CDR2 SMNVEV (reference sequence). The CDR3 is CASSLVAGVLDTQYF. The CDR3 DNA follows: TGTGCCAGCAGTTTAGTAGCGGGAGTATTAGATACGCAGTATTTT.

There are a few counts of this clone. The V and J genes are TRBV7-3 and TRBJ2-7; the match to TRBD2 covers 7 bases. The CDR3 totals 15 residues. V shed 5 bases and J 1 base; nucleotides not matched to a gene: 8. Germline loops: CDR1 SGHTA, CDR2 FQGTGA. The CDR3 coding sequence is TGTGCCAGCAGCCCAGCGGCGGGAGATTCCTACGAGCAGTACTTC. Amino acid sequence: CASSPAAGDSYEQYF.

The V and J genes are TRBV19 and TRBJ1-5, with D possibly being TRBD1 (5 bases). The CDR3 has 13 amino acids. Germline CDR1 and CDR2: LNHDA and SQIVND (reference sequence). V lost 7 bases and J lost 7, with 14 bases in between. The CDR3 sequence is CASTKSGKQPQHF. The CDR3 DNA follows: TGTGCCAGTACAAAATCAGGGAAGCAGCCCCAGCATTTT.

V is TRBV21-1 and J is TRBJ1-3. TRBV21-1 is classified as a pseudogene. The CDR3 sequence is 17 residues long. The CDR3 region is CASSSGSPWVQGNTIYF. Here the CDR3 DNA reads TGTGCCAGCAGCAGCGGGTCCCCCTGGGTCCAAGGAAACACCATATATTTT.